Listed here is a single TCR beta chain. In its sample, this clonotype was seen a few times. Its antigen is not yet known. Base qualities are not recorded, but no much larger clone differs from it by a single base. The 35 to 40 donors, aged about 6 to 95 years, were systemically healthy Caucasian individuals from Russia. Ten milliliters of peripheral blood were drawn from each donor into EDTA-treated Vacutainer tubes. PBMCs were isolated by Ficoll-Paque density-gradient centrifugation, with at least 7 million obtained per sample. Total RNA, at least 6 micrograms per sample, was extracted from PBMCs with Trizol reagent. Naive CD45RAhigh/CD27high T cell percentages were measured by flow cytometry on a PBMC aliquot from every donor. The CDR3 runs 15 amino acids, cysteine and phenylalanine included. CDR3 DNA only is kept here, 45 bases in frame from base 1. Looking up the germline V gene yields CDR1 SNHLY and CDR2 FYNNEI. V is shortened by 1 base, J by 2 bases, and the region joining them spans 12 bases.

The data were taken from a study of blood T cells in healthy people across ages (dated by TCRdb to the mid-2010s). For context, the study as a whole: In model experiments, roughly one uniquely barcoded TCR beta cDNA molecule per two T cells was captured by template switching. Age-related changes in TCR beta repertoire diversity were measured in the study by deep sequencing normalized with unique cDNA molecular identifiers. Four age groups were formed from the donors: young (average roughly 15 years), middle-aged (approximately 40), aged (around 68) and long-lived (around 82). Donors of different ages were randomly distributed across sequencing lanes to avoid experimental bias. For two donors (one aged 18 to 29 and one aged 80 or older), the study analyzed two additional independent replicas of 1 million unique cDNA reads from the same blood draw.

Library method: 5' RACE. Sequencing took place on an Illumina HiSeq 2500. A second PCR of roughly 6 to 12 cycles was performed with a sample-barcoded 5' primer and a J-beta primer mix. A unique molecular identifier was introduced onto each TCR beta cDNA molecule by a template-switch 5' adaptor carrying 12 random nucleotides. Each sample yielded at least 3 million CDR3-containing paired-end reads. All of the RNA was converted into first-strand cDNA using the Mint cDNA synthesis kit, with a TRBC-specific oligonucleotide serving as the primer. Following uracil-DNA glycosylase treatment, all cDNA underwent a first 18-cycle PCR with the universal primers M1SS and BC2_uni_R. As for how the authors treated the data: Each sample was normalized by randomly selecting 1 million high-quality reads, each carrying a distinct molecular identifier. Reads sharing molecular identifiers were discarded rather than binned into consensus sequences. MiTCR, run with a Q25 quality threshold and the strictest error-elimination algorithm, handled CDR3 identification, clonotype clustering and error correction. Lower-bound total TCR beta diversity was estimated with a nonparametric unseen species model using Euler transformation. TCRdb reprocessed the public reads (quality trimming at Q25 with fastp, clone calling with MiXCR) and kept in-frame beta chains. Records with the same CDR3 protein are collapsed into one entry carrying the most frequent genes and DNA. Clone size and V and J calls follow TCRdb, not the original study. The sample records about 680,000 distinct CDR3 sequences, over 45% of which are singletons. Under 35% of the sample goes to the ten largest clones.

Results and caveats for the whole study, not just this receptor: Compared with the aged group, more naive CD4+ T cells, fewer expanded clones and increased TCR diversity were shown by the long-lived group, suggesting age selection. The CMV infection status of donors was not known, potentially confounding age-related changes in expanded clonotypes. Observed TCR beta diversity per million T cells fell roughly linearly with age, and a significant reduction was already apparent by age around 40. Observed TCR beta diversity correlated strongly with the percentage of naive T cells measured by flow cytometry. Since profiling was done on bulk unsorted PBMCs, naive and antigen-experienced compartments could not be conclusively compared. Total diversity estimates from one million sequenced T cells were considered lower bounds and underestimates.

The chain employs TRBV2 and TRBJ2-7; the D gene lacks a confident call. The TCR comes from a woman aged 55-75 years in good health. The specimen sequenced was blood. The DNA sequence reads TGTGCCAGCAGTGAAGAATATGGTGGAACCTACGAGCAGTACTTC. Translated, it reads CASSEEYGGTYEQYF.